This is a list of T cell receptor beta chains from one sample in a study of spatial heterogeneity in lung cancer. One entry per CDR3 protein, called by TCRdb with MiXCR from the 5' RACE reads. The sample has approximately 25,000 distinct CDR3 sequences, roughly 8.3% seen once. This material consisted of lung tumor tissue, taken at surgery. Receptors were obtained from a male donor with early-stage non-small cell lung cancer. Each CDR3 is given with its conserved first and last residue. D genes are given only for firm matches. Part of the rows lack a size; the others show once, few, many or a class for expanded clones.

abundance	v_gene	d_gene	j_gene	CDR3nt	CDR3aa
many	TRBV29-1	TRBD1	TRBJ1-2	TGCAGCGTTGAAGGAACAGGGGAGGACTTATATGGCTACACCTTC	CSVEGTGEDLYGYTF
.	TRBV5-1	.	TRBJ2-3	TGCGCCAGCAGCTTGGCCGTTAGCGGAGATACGCAGTATTTT	CASSLAVSGDTQYF
.	TRBV20-1	.	TRBJ2-3	TGCAGTGCTAGAGGCTCCAGTTTCCTAGATACGCAGTATTTT	CSARGSSFLDTQYF
many	TRBV30	TRBD1	TRBJ1-5	TGTGCCTGGGGACAGGGACATCAGCCCCAGCATTTT	CAWGQGHQPQHF
.	TRBV6-2/TRBV6-3	.	TRBJ1-1	TGTGCCAGCAGCGCAGGGACTGAAGCTTTCTTT	CASSAGTEAFF
.	TRBV4-3	TRBD2	TRBJ2-1	TGCGCCAGCAGCCAAGGGGCTAGCGGGAGCTCCTACAATGAGCAGTTCTTC	CASSQGASGSSYNEQFF
.	TRBV7-2	.	TRBJ1-1	TGTGCCAGCAGCTCGACTCGGGACATTGGGGGCACTGAAGCTTTCTTT	CASSSTRDIGGTEAFF
.	TRBV27	.	TRBJ2-2	TGTGCCAGCAGTTTATCTGGGGGGCTGATCGGGGAGCTGTTTTTT	CASSLSGGLIGELFF
few	TRBV5-1	TRBD1	TRBJ2-1	TGCGCCAGCAGCTGGGGACAGGGGACTACCTACAATGAGCAGTTCTTC	CASSWGQGTTYNEQFF
few	TRBV18	.	TRBJ2-2	TGTGCCAGCTCAATGGCGGCCGGGGAGCTGTTTTTT	CASSMAAGELFF
.	TRBV29-1	.	TRBJ1-2	TGCAGCGCTACAGGGACCCCTAACTATGGCTACACCTTC	CSATGTPNYGYTF
many	TRBV11-2	TRBD1	TRBJ2-1	TGTGCCAGCAGCTTAGTCCTAGACAGGGTCAATGAGCAGTTCTTC	CASSLVLDRVNEQFF
many	TRBV12-3/TRBV12-4	.	TRBJ1-1	TGTGCCAGCAGTTCGCAGGGTTCTAGCACTGAAGCTTTCTTT	CASSSQGSSTEAFF
many	TRBV7-2	TRBD1	TRBJ2-3	TGTGCCAGCAGCTTCGGGACAGGGCGCGCTACGCAGTATTTT	CASSFGTGRATQYF
.	TRBV7-2	.	TRBJ2-7	TGTGCCAGCAGCTTAGTAGGACTTTCGCACTTC	CASSLVGLSHF
many	TRBV10-3	TRBD2	TRBJ2-7	TGTGCCATCGGGAAGATTAGCGGGAGGGCCTACGAGCAGTACTTC	CAIGKISGRAYEQYF
few	TRBV11-1	.	TRBJ2-5	TGTGCCAGCAGCCCCTCTTGGGGGGCTGAGACCCAGTACTTC	CASSPSWGAETQYF
many	TRBV29-1	.	TRBJ1-1	TGCAGCGTTTGGGGGCTTGAGGAAGCTTTCTTT	CSVWGLEEAFF
many	TRBV18	TRBD1	TRBJ2-1	TGTGCCAGCTCACCAGGACAGGGTGAGCAGTTCTTC	CASSPGQGEQFF
medium-sized	TRBV12-3/TRBV12-4	.	TRBJ1-1	TGTGCCAGCAGTTTAAGGTCCCTGAGTGAGGCTTTCTTT	CASSLRSLSEAFF
many	TRBV6-6	.	TRBJ1-2	TGTGCCAGCAGTCCGGAGAGAAGCTACACCTTC	CASSPERSYTF
many	TRBV7-9	.	TRBJ2-2	TGTGCCAGCAGCCCCGGGTCGACCGAGGCCGGGGAGCTGTTTTTT	CASSPGSTEAGELFF
many	TRBV2	TRBD2	TRBJ2-5	TGTGCCAGCAGGGACGCGACGGGAGGCTCCGCTCGGGAGACCCAGTACTTC	CASRDATGGSARETQYF
.	TRBV5-1	.	TRBJ2-6	TGCGCCAGCAGCAGCCGGGTTTTACCCTCTGGGGCCAACGTCCTGACTTTC	CASSSRVLPSGANVLTF
many	TRBV24-1	.	TRBJ1-1	TGTGCCACCAGTGATCCCCGAGGTAGTAAAGAAGCTTTCTTT	CATSDPRGSKEAFF
.	TRBV5-1	TRBD2	TRBJ2-5	TGCGCCAGCAGCTTGGAAGCGGGGGGTGCCGGCACCCAGTACTTC	CASSLEAGGAGTQYF
medium-sized	TRBV7-9	TRBD2	TRBJ2-7	TGTGCCAGCAGCCCCTTTAGCGGGGCGGGGGAGCAGTACTTC	CASSPFSGAGEQYF
many	TRBV20-1	TRBD2	TRBJ2-7	TGCAGTGCTAGGGCCATGAGCGGGAGTGGGTACGAGCAGTACTTC	CSARAMSGSGYEQYF
medium-sized	TRBV6-6	.	TRBJ1-5	TGTGCCAGCAGAGCTGAGAGGTATAGCAATCAGCCCCAGCATTTT	CASRAERYSNQPQHF
few	TRBV7-9	.	TRBJ2-4	TGTGCCAGCAGCTCGGACGGGGGTGTCAAAAACATTCAGTACTTC	CASSSDGGVKNIQYF
.	TRBV11-2	TRBD1	TRBJ1-2	TGTGCCAGCAGCCCTACGACAGGGGGTAGCTATGGCTACACCTTC	CASSPTTGGSYGYTF
many	TRBV28	.	TRBJ1-2	TGTGCCAGCAGCCCCAGGGTCAAAGGCTACACCTTC	CASSPRVKGYTF
.	TRBV7-2	.	TRBJ2-3	TGTGCCAGCAGCCGGGTGTCTCAATACACAGATACGCAGTATTTT	CASSRVSQYTDTQYF
many	TRBV20-1	.	TRBJ1-1	TGCAGTGCTAAAGTGTACACTGAAGCTTTCTTT	CSAKVYTEAFF
many	TRBV11-2	TRBD2	TRBJ2-3	TGTGCCAGCAGCCTTCAGCCGCTAGGGACTAGCATGGATACGCAGTATTTT	CASSLQPLGTSMDTQYF
few	TRBV24-1	TRBD2	TRBJ2-3	TGTGCCACCAGTGATCTTAGCGGGGTTGGCACAGATACGCAGTATTTT	CATSDLSGVGTDTQYF
.	TRBV28	.	TRBJ1-5	TGTGCCAGCAGTTCAGGGGTACAGGGAGGACAGCCCCAGCATTTT	CASSSGVQGGQPQHF
.	TRBV23-1	TRBD1	TRBJ2-7	TGCGCCAGCAGTCATCCCGAGGACAGGGGTAACGAGCAGTACTTC	CASSHPEDRGNEQYF
few	TRBV7-2	.	TRBJ1-1	TGTGCCAGCAGCTTAGAAGTGAACACTGAAGCTTTCTTT	CASSLEVNTEAFF
many	TRBV15	.	TRBJ1-6	TGTGCCACCAGCAGACGGGAAACTCTGTCACCCCTCCACTTT	CATSRRETLSPLHF
many	TRBV5-1	TRBD1	TRBJ1-2	TGCGCCAGCAGCTTGCGACAGGGAAACTATGGCTACACCTTC	CASSLRQGNYGYTF
few	TRBV20-1	TRBD1	TRBJ2-1	TGCAGTGCTCGACCGGGACAGGGAACGTACCTACAAGGTGGCGATGAGCAGTTCTTC	CSARPGQGTYLQGGDEQFF
many	TRBV7-9	.	TRBJ2-7	TGTGCCAGCAGCCCGGGACCGCCATACGAGCAGTACTTC	CASSPGPPYEQYF
many	TRBV29-1	.	TRBJ2-1	TGCAGCGCCCCCGGGGCCCGGCGGGGTTACAATGAGCAGTTCTTC	CSAPGARRGYNEQFF
.	TRBV29-1	.	TRBJ2-1	TGCAGCGTTGAAGGACACCGAGAGAGTGAAGGGGGGCAGTTCTTC	CSVEGHRESEGGQFF
.	TRBV12-3/TRBV12-4	.	TRBJ2-7	TGTGCCAGCAGTTTACGGGATATCTACGAGCAGTACTTC	CASSLRDIYEQYF
many	TRBV20-1	.	TRBJ1-6	TGCAGTGCTAGGGGGGACGGTTATTCACCCCTCCACTTT	CSARGDGYSPLHF
many	TRBV29-1	TRBD1	TRBJ2-7	TGCAGCGTTGCATCCCGGGACAGGGGGCTCGGCGAGCAGTACTTC	CSVASRDRGLGEQYF
many	TRBV7-6	.	TRBJ2-1	TGTGCCAGCAGCGACGACTCCTACAATGAGCAGTTCTTC	CASSDDSYNEQFF